The rows below give T cell receptor beta chains drawn from one sample of a study of blood T cells in healthy people across ages. TCRdb fed the 5' RACE reads into MiXCR, producing one record per CDR3 protein. The table includes approximately 1.5 million distinct CDR3 sequences, around 40% detected once. Material for sequencing was blood. These TCRs come from a woman under 30 in good health. CDR3s include the opening cysteine and the closing phenylalanine or tryptophan. A D gene is named only where the DNA matches it firmly. Some rows have no size entry. The others give once, few or many, or a class for an expanded clone.

.	TRBV6-2/TRBV6-3	TRBJ1-1	.	CASSVGLTLTEAFF	TGTGCCAGCAGTGTGGGCCTAACGTTGACTGAAGCTTTCTTT
.	TRBV12-3/TRBV12-4	TRBJ1-5	TRBD1	CASSPQQGADQPQHF	TGTGCCAGCAGTCCCCAGCAGGGGGCCGATCAGCCCCAGCATTTT
.	TRBV12-3/TRBV12-4	TRBJ2-7	.	CASSGGGPPSYEQYF	TGTGCCAGCAGTGGAGGGGGCCCACCCTCCTACGAGCAGTACTTC
.	TRBV11-2	TRBJ1-2	.	CASSPVTGTIYGYTF	TGTGCCAGCAGCCCAGTGACGGGCACAATCTATGGCTACACCTTC
few	TRBV27	TRBJ1-5	.	CASSAGSRQPQHF	TGTGCCAGCAGTGCAGGGAGTCGTCAGCCCCAGCATTTT
.	TRBV2	TRBJ2-1	.	CASSDGRDSSYNEQFF	TGTGCCAGCAGTGATGGGCGGGATAGCTCCTACAATGAGCAGTTCTTC
few	TRBV9	TRBJ1-5	.	CASSVTDSNQPQHF	TGTGCCAGCAGCGTCACCGATAGCAATCAGCCCCAGCATTTT
many	TRBV29-1	TRBJ2-1	.	CSVNNPGPARQFF	TGCAGCGTTAACAACCCGGGACCCGCGAGGCAGTTCTTC
.	TRBV29-1	TRBJ1-1	.	CSSLDWNTEAFF	TGCAGCAGCCTAGACTGGAACACTGAAGCTTTCTTT
few	TRBV11-2	TRBJ1-1	TRBD1	CASRPGQGGTEAFF	TGTGCCAGCAGACCTGGACAGGGTGGCACTGAAGCTTTCTTT
.	TRBV29-1	TRBJ1-4	.	CSVDTGSREKLFF	TGCAGCGTTGACACAGGGAGTCGGGAAAAACTGTTTTTT
few	TRBV4-3	TRBJ2-5	.	CASSQDIVRGSYQETQYF	TGCGCCAGCAGCCAAGATATAGTCCGGGGGAGCTACCAAGAGACCCAGTACTTC
.	TRBV29-1	TRBJ2-7	TRBD1	CSVDRGLNEQYF	TGCAGCGTTGACAGGGGGCTGAACGAGCAGTACTTC
.	TRBV29-1	TRBJ2-7	.	CSVSPYPGTAGFDEQYF	TGCAGCGTTTCCCCCTATCCGGGGACAGCGGGCTTCGACGAGCAGTACTTC
few	TRBV29-1	TRBJ2-1	TRBD1	CSVEGGGTGNYEQFF	TGCAGCGTCGAGGGGGGCGGGACAGGGAACTATGAGCAGTTCTTC
few	TRBV15	TRBJ2-7	TRBD1	CATSRPTGVFGYEQYF	TGTGCCACCAGCAGACCGACAGGGGTTTTCGGATACGAGCAGTACTTC
.	TRBV10-3	TRBJ2-1	.	CASAGHSPSEQFF	TGTGCCTCGGCGGGACACTCTCCAAGCGAGCAGTTCTTC
few	TRBV4-1	TRBJ1-1	.	CASSQDWEAVGTEAFF	TGCGCCAGCAGCCAAGATTGGGAGGCTGTTGGCACTGAAGCTTTCTTT
.	TRBV4-1	TRBJ2-7	TRBD1	CASSTGDGYEQYF	TGCGCCAGCTCTACAGGGGACGGCTACGAGCAGTACTTC
many	TRBV12-3/TRBV12-4	TRBJ1-1	.	CASSLQTGGTEAFF	TGTGCCAGCAGTCTACAAACCGGGGGCACTGAAGCTTTCTTT
.	TRBV5-6	TRBJ2-7	.	CASSEGYYNEQYF	TGTGCCAGCAGCGAAGGATACTACAATGAGCAGTACTTC
.	TRBV12-3/TRBV12-4	TRBJ2-6	.	CASKERDGTGANVLTF	TGTGCCAGCAAAGAGAGGGATGGAACTGGGGCCAACGTCCTGACTTTC
.	TRBV20-1	TRBJ2-7	TRBD2	CSARGGLGTSYNEQYF	TGCAGTGCTAGAGGTGGCCTCGGGACTAGCTACAATGAGCAGTACTTC
.	TRBV4-3	TRBJ2-5	TRBD1	CASSQGLWDSEQYF	TGCGCCAGCAGCCAAGGTTTATGGGACAGTGAGCAGTACTTC
.	TRBV28	TRBJ1-5	.	CASRNRGGAANQPQHF	TGTGCCAGCAGGAACCGCGGTGGAGCCGCGAATCAGCCCCAGCATTTT
few	TRBV20-1	TRBJ2-1	.	CSARDKAPRNEQFF	TGCAGTGCTAGAGATAAGGCACCCCGCAATGAGCAGTTCTTC
.	TRBV28	TRBJ1-5	.	CASSLPRQGNQPQHF	TGTGCCAGTAGTTTACCTCGACAGGGCAATCAGCCCCAGCATTTT
many	TRBV7-2	TRBJ2-7	.	CASSFSPGASYEQYF	TGTGCCAGCAGCTTTAGTCCGGGGGCGTCCTACGAGCAGTACTTC